This T cell receptor (beta chain) was observed in a study of blood T cell repertoires in COVID-19. As for the study in general: Samples representing acute and convalescent COVID-19 were sourced from the United States, Italy and Spain.

There are 15 residues in the CDR3. V was shortened by 3 bases and J by 4 bases, with 15 bases between the two germline ends. CDR1 KGHSH and CDR2 LQKENI come from the germline V gene. Under the authors' procedure: From reference gene primer amplification, estimates of nucleated cell counts were derived. Clones were read by immunoSEQ multiplex PCR, and TCRdb kept only the in-frame ones, dropping some. D and trimming come from the DNA, and the V and J calls and clone size come from that table. The sample yields under 75,000 clones, around 85% seen once. The origin of this receptor is a woman in her 70s with acute or convalescent COVID-19. Sequencing was carried out using peripheral blood. This chain joins TRBV18 and TRBJ1-2, with D unresolved. CDR3 sequence reads: CASSPARDWGYGYTF. The DNA of the CDR3 is TGTGCCAGCTCACCGGCGAGGGATTGGGGCTATGGCTACACCTTC. The entire variable domain, with the rest obtained from reference TRBV18 and TRBJ1-2, is as follows: NAGVMQNPRHLVRRRGQEARLRCSPMKGHSHVYWYRQLPEEGLKFMVYLQKENIIDESGMPKERFSAEFPKEGPSILRIQQVVRGDSAAYFCASSPARDWGYGYTFGSGTRLTVV.